This passage covers 16 T cell receptor beta chains from one sample sequenced in a study of spatial heterogeneity in lung cancer. Specified time point: sample taken at primary tumor resection. Unsorted whole RNA samples from tumor, nontumor lung or frozen PBMC were sequenced. TCRdb processed the 5' RACE reads anew with MiXCR; each CDR3 protein has one entry. The sample lists around 74,000 distinct CDR3 sequences, approximately 12% seen once, with 7.2% in the top ten. The source material was PBMCs, sampled at surgery. These receptors all come from a male donor with early-stage non-small cell lung cancer.

This clonotype came up a few times. The chain recombines TRBV2 with TRBJ2-1, with D perhaps being TRBD1 or TRBD2 (6 bases each). CDR3 length equals 13 residues. Germline lookup yields CDR1 SNHLY and CDR2 FYNNEI. The germline V and J ends were trimmed by 7 bases and 7 bases, with 14 bases remaining between them. The CDR3 region is CASTGGLGNEQFF. The CDR3 DNA is TGTGCCAGCACCGGGGGCCTAGGGAATGAGCAGTTCTTC.

This clonotype was counted at least ten times. This rearrangement joins TRBV18 to TRBJ1-3; 8 bases are a match to TRBD1. Per the germline V gene, CDR1 is KGHSH and CDR2 is LQKENI. The V gene end was trimmed by 5 bases and the J gene end by 0 bases; junction bases not matched to a gene: 9. The CDR3 has 17 amino acids. The CDR3 sequence is CASSSGQAIFSGNTIYF. The CDR3 nucleotides read TGTGCCAGCTCATCGGGACAGGCGATCTTCTCTGGAAACACCATATATTTT.

V is TRBV5-1 and J is TRBJ2-2, with a weak D call TRBD2 (5 bases). The CDR3 contains 14 residues. The germline gives CDR1 SGHRS, CDR2 YFSETQ. V lost 7 bases and J lost 0, with 10 bases in between. The CDR3 bases are TGCGCCAGCTTCGAGGGTTCGAACACCGGGGAGCTGTTTTTT. Protein sequence: CASFEGSNTGELFF.

This clonotype was seen repeatedly, ten times or more. The chain joins TRBV18 to TRBJ2-1, with 8 nucleotides matching TRBD2. Germline V CDR1 and CDR2: KGHSH, LQKENI. Trimming at V came to 2 bases and at J to 5 bases, leaving 2 bases not matched to a gene. The CDR3 totals 14 residues. The CDR3 nucleotides are TGTGCCAGCTCACCAGGACTAGCTAACAATGAGCAGTTCTTC. It translates to CASSPGLANNEQFF.

This chain connects TRBV11-3 to TRBJ2-1; unclear D gene. The V end lost 2 bases, the J end lost 2 bases, and 7 bases lay between the germline ends. There are 14 residues in the CDR3. Germline V gives CDR1 SGHNT, CDR2 YENEEA. This CDR3 reads CASSLSRAYNEQFF. In nucleotides, the CDR3 is TGTGCCAGCAGCTTAAGTCGGGCCTACAATGAGCAGTTCTTC. Combining the CDR3 with reference TRBV11-3 and TRBJ2-1 gives the whole variable domain EAGVVQSPRYKIIEKKQPVAFWCNPISGHNTLYWYLQNLGQGPELLIRYENEEAVDDSQLPKDRFSAERLKGVDSTLKIQPAELGDSAVYLCASSLSRAYNEQFFGPGTRLTVL.

The sample holds many counts of this clonotype. The DNA for the CDR3 is TGTGCCAGCAGCTTGGAGGGAGGAGGCACTGAAGCTTTCTTT. It yields the protein CASSLEGGGTEAFF. The chain combines TRBV7-9 with TRBJ1-1; D unclear. The CDR3 spans 14 residues. V lost 3 bases and J lost 4, with 12 bases in between. Germline CDR1 SEHNR, CDR2 FQNEAQ (reference sequence). The entire variable domain, with the rest obtained from reference TRBV7-9 and TRBJ1-1, is as follows: DTGVSQNPRHKITKRGQNVTFRCDPISEHNRLYWYRQTLGQGPEFLTYFQNEAQLEKSRLLSDRFSAERPKGSFSTLEIQRTEQGDSAMYLCASSLEGGGTEAFFGQGTRLTVV.

The sample holds a few counts of this clonotype. This chain joins TRBV9 and TRBJ2-5, with no clear D. From germline, CDR1 is SGDLS and CDR2 YYNGEE. Trimming pared 4 bases from V and 1 base from J, leaving 17 bases between. The CDR3 totals 16 residues. The CDR3 protein is CASSHSTALTQETQYF. CDR3 bases: TGTGCCAGCAGCCACTCGACGGCGCTCACCCAAGAGACCCAGTACTTC.

The table lists this clonotype with many counts. This chain links TRBV9 with TRBJ2-6; D not resolved. Trimming took 0 bases from V and 0 from J, leaving 4 bases between them. The length of the CDR3 is 15 residues. Germline CDR1 reads SGDLS; CDR2 reads YYNGEE. DNA of the CDR3: TGTGCCAGCAGCGTAGCTGTCTCTGGGGCCAACGTCCTGACTTTC. Protein product: CASSVAVSGANVLTF.

This chain joins TRBV2 and TRBJ2-1, with D hard to call. V lost 5 bases to trimming and J lost 5 bases, with 22 bases between them. The CDR3 is made up of 17 amino acids. Germline V gene data show CDR1 as SNHLY and CDR2 as FYNNEI. As DNA, the CDR3 is TGTGCCAGCAGTACGGATCCAACCTCCTATTTAAACAATGAGCAGTTCTTC. This gives the protein CASSTDPTSYLNNEQFF.

This clonotype was observed a handful of times. CDR3 residues: CASSYQFPDRGDQPQHF. CDR3 in DNA: TGTGCCAGCAGCTACCAATTCCCGGACAGGGGAGATCAGCCCCAGCATTTT. This chain joins TRBV5-6 and TRBJ1-5, with 9 nucleotides matching TRBD1. Trimming took 3 bases from V and 5 from J; bases not matched to a gene: 12. The CDR3 is 17 amino acids. CDR1 and CDR2 from the germline V gene are SGHDT and YYEEEE.

This clonotype was picked up many times. The chain joins TRBV7-2 to TRBJ2-1; D gene uncertain. Germline V gene sequence: CDR1 SGHTA, CDR2 FQGNSA. This CDR3 is 11 amino acids long. V lost 4 bases and J 13 bases, leaving 11 bases between the germline ends. Here the CDR3 DNA reads TGTGCCAGCAGCTCCAAGTTCCAACAGTTCTTC. Translating it yields CASSSKFQQFF.

This clonotype has more than one count but fewer than ten. This chain links TRBV30 with TRBJ2-3; 8 bases are shared with TRBD1. The CDR3 extends over 15 amino acids. Trimming removed 5 bases from V and 5 bases from J; junction bases left unmatched: 12. The germline V gene encodes CDR1 GTSNPN and CDR2 SVGIG (reference sequence). DNA of the CDR3: TGTGCCTGGTCAGGCGGGACAGGCGAGGTAGATACGCAGTATTTT. Its protein product is CAWSGGTGEVDTQYF. Full variable domain (missing parts from reference TRBV30 and TRBJ2-3): SQTIHQWPATLVQPVGSPLSLECTVEGTSNPNLYWYRQAAGRGLQLLFYSVGIGQISSEVPQNLSASRPQDRQFILSSKKLLLSDSGFYLCAWSGGTGEVDTQYFGPGTRLTVL.

The chain carries TRBV27 and TRBJ2-5; tentative D call: TRBD1 (5 bases). Trimming stripped 5 bases from V and 5 bases from J, with 21 bases between. CDR1 and CDR2 (germline): MNHEY, SMNVEV (reference sequence). The CDR3 length is 16 residues. The CDR3 here is CASSPRTTYDEETQYF. As DNA, the CDR3 is TGTGCCAGCAGTCCACGGACAACATATGACGAGGAGACCCAGTACTTC.

This clonotype was seen a handful of times. This sequence joins TRBV25-1 and TRBJ1-1; 7 nucleotides agree with TRBD1. The CDR3 is 15 residues long. V lost 2 bases to trimming and J lost 4 bases; unmatched junction nucleotides: 7. Germline V gene lookup returns CDR1 MGHDK and CDR2 SYGVNS. This CDR3 reads CASSEPRQGSTEAFF. In nucleotides, the CDR3 is TGTGCCAGCAGTGAACCTCGACAGGGATCCACTGAAGCTTTCTTT.

This chain connects TRBV7-9 to TRBJ2-3; 10 bases fit TRBD2. J was trimmed by 4 bases and V by 8 bases; bases with no gene match: 6. This CDR3 has 14 residues. Per the germline V gene, CDR1 is SEHNR and CDR2 is FQNEAQ (reference sequence). The CDR3 sequence is CASGLAGVSDTQYF. The CDR3 region has the DNA TGTGCCAGCGGGCTAGCGGGAGTTTCAGATACGCAGTATTTT.

This clonotype came up many times. V and J are TRBV6-1 and TRBJ2-5, with D possibly TRBD2 on 6 matching bases. V dropped 9 bases and J dropped 0 bases, with 17 bases sitting between them. This CDR3 comprises 15 residues. The germline gives CDR1 MNHNS, CDR2 SASEGT. As DNA, the CDR3 is TGTGCCAGTCTGGACTACCTTGAGTACCAAGAGACCCAGTACTTC. Protein: CASLDYLEYQETQYF.